The TCR beta chain under discussion was sequenced for a study of cytomegalovirus exposure and HLA in healthy donors. The CDR3 contains 11 residues. Germline values: CDR1 SQVTM, CDR2 ANQGSEA. Details on this clone: One junction end disagrees with the germline gene, perhaps due to a read error.

The PCR employed 60 Vbeta primers together with 13 Jbeta primers. The table came from immunoSEQ multiplex PCR; TCRdb's copy has only in-frame clones and leaves some out. The data show about 130,000 clones, about 78% seen once. The V gene is TRBV29-1, the J gene TRBJ1-3; no clear D gene. Sequencing used PBMCs. The sequence was collected from a human donor in good health. The CDR3 DNA sequence: TGCAGCGGTGAACAGGGAAACACCATATATTTT. This encodes CSGEQGNTIYF.